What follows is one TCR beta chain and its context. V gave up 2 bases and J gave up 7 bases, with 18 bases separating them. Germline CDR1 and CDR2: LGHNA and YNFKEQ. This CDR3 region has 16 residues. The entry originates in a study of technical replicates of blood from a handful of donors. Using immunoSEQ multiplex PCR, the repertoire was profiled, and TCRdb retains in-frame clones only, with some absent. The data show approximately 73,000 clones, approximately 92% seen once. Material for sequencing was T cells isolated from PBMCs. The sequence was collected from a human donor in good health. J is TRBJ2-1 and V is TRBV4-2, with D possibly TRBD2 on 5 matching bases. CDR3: CASSQSFGLAFNEQFF. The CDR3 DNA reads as TGTGCCAGCAGCCAATCCTTCGGACTGGCTTTTAATGAGCAGTTCTTC.